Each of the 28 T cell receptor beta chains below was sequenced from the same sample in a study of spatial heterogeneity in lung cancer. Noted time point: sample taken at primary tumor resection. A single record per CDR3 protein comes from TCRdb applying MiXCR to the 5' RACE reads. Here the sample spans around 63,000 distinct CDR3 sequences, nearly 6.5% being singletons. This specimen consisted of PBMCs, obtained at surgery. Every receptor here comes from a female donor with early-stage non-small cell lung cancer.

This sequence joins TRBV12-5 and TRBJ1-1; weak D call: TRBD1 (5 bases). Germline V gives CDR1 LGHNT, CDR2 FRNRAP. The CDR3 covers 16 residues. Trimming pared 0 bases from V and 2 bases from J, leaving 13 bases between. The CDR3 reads CASGLVISGDNTEAFF. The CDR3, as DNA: TGTGCTAGTGGTTTGGTAATCTCGGGGGACAACACTGAAGCTTTCTTT.

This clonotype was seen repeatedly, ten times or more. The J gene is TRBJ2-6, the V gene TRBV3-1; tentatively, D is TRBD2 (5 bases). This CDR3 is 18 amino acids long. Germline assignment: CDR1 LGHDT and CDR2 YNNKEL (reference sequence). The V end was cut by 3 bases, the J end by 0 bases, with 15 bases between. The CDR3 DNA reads TGTGCCAGCAGCCACCCGCCGAGGAGGACCTCTGGGGCCAACGTCCTGACTTTC. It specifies CASSHPPRRTSGANVLTF.

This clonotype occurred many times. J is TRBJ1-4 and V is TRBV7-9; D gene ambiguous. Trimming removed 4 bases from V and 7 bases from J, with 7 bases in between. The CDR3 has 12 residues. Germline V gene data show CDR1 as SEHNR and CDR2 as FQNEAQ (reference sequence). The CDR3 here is CASSSHGEKLFF. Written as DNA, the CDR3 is TGTGCCAGCAGCTCGCACGGTGAAAAACTGTTTTTT.

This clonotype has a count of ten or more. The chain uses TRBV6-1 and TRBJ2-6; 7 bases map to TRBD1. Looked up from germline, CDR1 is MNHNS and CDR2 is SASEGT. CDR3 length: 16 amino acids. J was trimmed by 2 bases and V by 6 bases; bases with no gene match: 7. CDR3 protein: CASRMKQGTGANVLTF. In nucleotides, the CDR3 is TGTGCCAGCAGGATGAAACAGGGGACTGGGGCCAACGTCCTGACTTTC.

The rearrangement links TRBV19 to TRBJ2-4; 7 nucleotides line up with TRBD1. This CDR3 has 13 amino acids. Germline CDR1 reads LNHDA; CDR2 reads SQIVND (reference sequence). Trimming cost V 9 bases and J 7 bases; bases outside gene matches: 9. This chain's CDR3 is CASQQGMRNIQYF. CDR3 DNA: TGTGCCAGCCAACAGGGGATGCGGAACATTCAGTACTTC. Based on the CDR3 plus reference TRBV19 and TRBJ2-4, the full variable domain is DGGITQSPKYLFRKEGQNVTLSCEQNLNHDAMYWYRQDPGQGLRLIYYSQIVNDFQKGDIAEGYSVSREKKESFPLTVTSAQKNPTAFYLCASQQGMRNIQYFGAGTRLSVL.

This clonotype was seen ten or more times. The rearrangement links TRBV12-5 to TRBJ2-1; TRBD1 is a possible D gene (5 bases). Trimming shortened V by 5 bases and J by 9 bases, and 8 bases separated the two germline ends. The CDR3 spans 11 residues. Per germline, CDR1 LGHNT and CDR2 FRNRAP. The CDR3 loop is CASGPRVEQFF. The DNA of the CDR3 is TGTGCTAGTGGTCCCAGGGTTGAGCAGTTCTTC.

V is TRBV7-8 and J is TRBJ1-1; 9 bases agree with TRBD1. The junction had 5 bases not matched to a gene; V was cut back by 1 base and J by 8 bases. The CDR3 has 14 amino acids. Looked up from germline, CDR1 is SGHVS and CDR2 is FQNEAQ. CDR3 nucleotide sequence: TGTGCCAGCAGCTTAGTACAGGGGGCGAGAGAAGCTTTCTTT. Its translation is CASSLVQGAREAFF. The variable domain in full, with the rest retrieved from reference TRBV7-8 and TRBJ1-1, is GAGVSQSPRYKVAKRGQDVALRCDPISGHVSLFWYQQALGQGPEFLTYFQNEAQLDKSGLPSDRFFAERPEGSVSTLKIQRTQQEDSAVYLCASSLVQGAREAFFGQGTRLTVV.

CDR3 coding DNA: TGTGCCAGCAGTTCCCCGGGGCCTGGATGGACTGAAGCTTTCTTT. As protein: CASSSPGPGWTEAFF. V gene TRBV28 combines with J gene TRBJ1-1; TRBD1 might be the D (5 bases). Germline values: CDR1 MDHEN, CDR2 SYDVKM. Trimming cost V 4 bases and J 5 bases, with 17 bases left between them. There are 15 residues in the CDR3.

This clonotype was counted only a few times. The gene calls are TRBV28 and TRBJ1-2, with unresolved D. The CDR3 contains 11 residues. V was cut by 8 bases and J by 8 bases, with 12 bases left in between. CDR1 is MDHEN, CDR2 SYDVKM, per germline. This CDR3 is CASSGISGYTF. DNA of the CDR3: TGTGCCAGCTCGGGGATCTCCGGCTACACCTTC.

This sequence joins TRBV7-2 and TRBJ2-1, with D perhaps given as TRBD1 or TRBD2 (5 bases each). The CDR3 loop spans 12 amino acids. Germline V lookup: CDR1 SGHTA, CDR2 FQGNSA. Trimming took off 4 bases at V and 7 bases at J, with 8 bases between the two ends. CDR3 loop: CASSWGGNEQFF. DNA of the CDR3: TGTGCCAGCAGCTGGGGCGGGAATGAGCAGTTCTTC.

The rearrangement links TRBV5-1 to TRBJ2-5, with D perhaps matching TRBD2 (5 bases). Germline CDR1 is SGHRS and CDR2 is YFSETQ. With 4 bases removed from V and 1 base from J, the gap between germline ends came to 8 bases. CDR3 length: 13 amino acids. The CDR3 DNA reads TGCGCCAGCAGCCCCGGGGTCCAAGAGACCCAGTACTTC. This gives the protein CASSPGVQETQYF.

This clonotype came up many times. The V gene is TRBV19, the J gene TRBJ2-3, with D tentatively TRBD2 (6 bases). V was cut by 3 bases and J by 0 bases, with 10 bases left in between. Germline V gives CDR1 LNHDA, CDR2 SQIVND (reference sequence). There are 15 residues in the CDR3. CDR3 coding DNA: TGTGCCAGTAGTATGATGAGCGGGAGCACAGATACGCAGTATTTT. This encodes CASSMMSGSTDTQYF. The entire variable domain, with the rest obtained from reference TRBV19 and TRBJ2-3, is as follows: DGGITQSPKYLFRKEGQNVTLSCEQNLNHDAMYWYRQDPGQGLRLIYYSQIVNDFQKGDIAEGYSVSREKKESFPLTVTSAQKNPTAFYLCASSMMSGSTDTQYFGPGTRLTVL.

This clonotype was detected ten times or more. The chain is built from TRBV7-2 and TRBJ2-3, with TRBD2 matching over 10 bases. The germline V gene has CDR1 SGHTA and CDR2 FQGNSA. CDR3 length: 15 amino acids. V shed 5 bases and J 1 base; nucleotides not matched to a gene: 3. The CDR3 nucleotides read TGTGCCAGCAGCATGCTAGCGGGGGGCACAGATACGCAGTATTTT. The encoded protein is CASSMLAGGTDTQYF.

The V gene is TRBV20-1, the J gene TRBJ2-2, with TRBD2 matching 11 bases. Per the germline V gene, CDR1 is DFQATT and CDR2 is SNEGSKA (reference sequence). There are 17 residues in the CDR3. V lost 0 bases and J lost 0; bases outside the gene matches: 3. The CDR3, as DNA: TGCAGTGCTAGAGATCTAGCGGGGGGCCCGAACACCGGGGAGCTGTTTTTT. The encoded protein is CSARDLAGGPNTGELFF.

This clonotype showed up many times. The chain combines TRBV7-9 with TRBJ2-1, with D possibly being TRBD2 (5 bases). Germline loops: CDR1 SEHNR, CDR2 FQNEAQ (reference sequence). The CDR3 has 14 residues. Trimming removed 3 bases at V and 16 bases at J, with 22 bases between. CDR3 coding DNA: TGTGCCAGCAGCTTGCCCTGGGGTGGACTTGGACCCTTCTTC. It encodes CASSLPWGGLGPFF.

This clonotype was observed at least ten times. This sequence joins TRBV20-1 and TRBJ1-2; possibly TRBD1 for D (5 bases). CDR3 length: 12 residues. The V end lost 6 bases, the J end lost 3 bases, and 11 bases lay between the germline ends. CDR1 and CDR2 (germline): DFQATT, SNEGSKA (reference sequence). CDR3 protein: CSAPRDHYGYTF. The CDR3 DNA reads TGCAGTGCCCCCAGGGATCACTATGGCTACACCTTC.

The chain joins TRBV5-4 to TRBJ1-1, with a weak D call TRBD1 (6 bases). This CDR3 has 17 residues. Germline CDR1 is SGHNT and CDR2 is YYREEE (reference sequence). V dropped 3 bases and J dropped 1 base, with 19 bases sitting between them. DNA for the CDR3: TGTGCCAGCAGCTCTTCCCTTGGACAGCCCTCGAACACTGAAGCTTTCTTT. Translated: CASSSSLGQPSNTEAFF. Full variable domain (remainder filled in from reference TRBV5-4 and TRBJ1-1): ETGVTQSPTHLIKTRGQQVTLRCSSQSGHNTVSWYQQALGQGPQFIFQYYREEENGRGNFPPRFSGLQFPNYSSELNVNALELDDSALYLCASSSSLGQPSNTEAFFGQGTRLTVV.

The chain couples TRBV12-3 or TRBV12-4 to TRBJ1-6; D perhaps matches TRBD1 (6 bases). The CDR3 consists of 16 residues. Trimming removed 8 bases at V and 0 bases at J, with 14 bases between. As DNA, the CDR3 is TGTGCCAGCCAAGGGGGAGGACGCTCCTATAATTCACCCCTCCACTTT. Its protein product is CASQGGGRSYNSPLHF.

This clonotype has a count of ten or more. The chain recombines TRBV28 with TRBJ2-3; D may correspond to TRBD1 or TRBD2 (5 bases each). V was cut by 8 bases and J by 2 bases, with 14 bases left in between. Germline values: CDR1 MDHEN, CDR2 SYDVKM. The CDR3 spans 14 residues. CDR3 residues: CASARGFNTDTQYF. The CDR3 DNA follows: TGTGCCAGCGCCCGGGGCTTCAACACAGATACGCAGTATTTT.

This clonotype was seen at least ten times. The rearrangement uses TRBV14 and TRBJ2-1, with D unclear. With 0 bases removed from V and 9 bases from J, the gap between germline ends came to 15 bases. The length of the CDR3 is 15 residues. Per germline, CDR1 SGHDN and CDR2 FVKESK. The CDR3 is CASSQDLVRTAEQFF. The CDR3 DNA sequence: TGTGCCAGCAGCCAAGATTTAGTGAGAACGGCTGAGCAGTTCTTC.

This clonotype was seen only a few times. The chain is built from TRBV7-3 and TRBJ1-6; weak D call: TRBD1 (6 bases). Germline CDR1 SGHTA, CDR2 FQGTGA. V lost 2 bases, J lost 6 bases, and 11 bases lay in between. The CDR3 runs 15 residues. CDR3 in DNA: TGTGCCAGCAGCTTATCCGGGGGCGGTAATTCACCCCTCCACTTT. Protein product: CASSLSGGGNSPLHF.

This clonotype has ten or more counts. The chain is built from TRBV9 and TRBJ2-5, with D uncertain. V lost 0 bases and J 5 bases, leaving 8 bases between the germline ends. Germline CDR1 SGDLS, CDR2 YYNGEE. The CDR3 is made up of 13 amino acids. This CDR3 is CASSVGPSETQYF. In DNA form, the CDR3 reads TGTGCCAGCAGCGTAGGTCCCTCCGAGACCCAGTACTTC. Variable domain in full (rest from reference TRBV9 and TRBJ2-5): DSGVTQTPKHLITATGQRVTLRCSPRSGDLSVYWYQQSLDQGLQFLIQYYNGEERAKGNILERFSAQQFPDLHSELNLSSLELGDSALYFCASSVGPSETQYFGPGTRLLVL.

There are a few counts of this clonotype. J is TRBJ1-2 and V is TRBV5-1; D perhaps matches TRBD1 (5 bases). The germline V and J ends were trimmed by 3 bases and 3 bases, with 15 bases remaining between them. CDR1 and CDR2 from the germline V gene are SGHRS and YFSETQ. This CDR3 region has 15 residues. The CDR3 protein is CASSSNRDGHYGYTF. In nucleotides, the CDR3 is TGCGCCAGCAGCTCAAACCGGGACGGACACTATGGCTACACCTTC.

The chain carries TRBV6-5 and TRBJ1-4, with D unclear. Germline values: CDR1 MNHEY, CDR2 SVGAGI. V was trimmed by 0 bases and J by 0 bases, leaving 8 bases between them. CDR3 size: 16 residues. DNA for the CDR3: TGTGCCAGCAGTTACTCGTGGGCACCAACTAATGAAAAACTGTTTTTT. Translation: CASSYSWAPTNEKLFF.

CDR3 in DNA: TGTGCCATCAGCGACAGGAACACTGAAGCTTTCTTT. It yields the protein CAISDRNTEAFF. The chain couples TRBV10-3 to TRBJ1-1, with D possibly being TRBD1 (5 bases). Germline V gene sequence: CDR1 ENHRY, CDR2 SYGVKD. This CDR3 spans 12 amino acids. Deletions cut 6 bases from V and 1 base from J, with 6 bases between.

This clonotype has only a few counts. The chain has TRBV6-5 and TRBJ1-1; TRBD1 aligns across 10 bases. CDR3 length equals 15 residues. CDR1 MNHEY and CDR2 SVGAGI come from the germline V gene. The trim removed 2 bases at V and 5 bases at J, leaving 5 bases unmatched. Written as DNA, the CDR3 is TGTGCCAGCAGTTACGGGGGACAGGGGAGGACTGAAGCTTTCTTT. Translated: CASSYGGQGRTEAFF.

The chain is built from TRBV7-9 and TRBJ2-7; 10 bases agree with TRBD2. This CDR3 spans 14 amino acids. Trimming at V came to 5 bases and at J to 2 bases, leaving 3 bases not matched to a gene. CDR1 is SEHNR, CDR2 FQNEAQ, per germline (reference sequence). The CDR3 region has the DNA TGTGCCAGCAGCATAAGCGGGGGGGCCTACGAGCAGTACGTC. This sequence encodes CASSISGGAYEQYV.

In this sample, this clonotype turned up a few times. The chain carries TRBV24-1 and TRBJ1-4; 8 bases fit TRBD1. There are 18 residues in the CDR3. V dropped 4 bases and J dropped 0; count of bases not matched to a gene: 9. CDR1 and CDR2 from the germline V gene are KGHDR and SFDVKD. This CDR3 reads CATSDAGTGGATNEKLFF. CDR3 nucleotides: TGTGCCACCAGTGACGCTGGGACAGGAGGAGCAACTAATGAAAAACTGTTTTTT.